Presented here are 26 T cell receptor beta chains from one specimen sequenced in a study of T cell repertoires in cytomegalovirus infection. No antigens are known for them. TCRdb reprocessed the reads via MiXCR and lists one record per CDR3 protein. The sample carries about 480,000 distinct CDR3 sequences, about 33% recorded once. This specimen consisted of cultured PBMCs, obtained from culture after CMV antigen stimulation. Receptor source: a human donor in good health (CMV status not recorded). Some clones in this sample may be carry-over from other donors' samples.

CDR3 region: CASGLQREAFF. The CDR3 nucleotides are TGTGCTAGTGGTTTACAGAGAGAAGCTTTCTTT. The V gene is TRBV12-5, the J gene TRBJ1-1; D gene ambiguous. Germline V gene lookup returns CDR1 LGHNT and CDR2 FRNRAP. Trimming stripped 3 bases from V and 8 bases from J, with 7 bases between. There are 11 residues in the CDR3.

This clonotype has a handful of counts. V and J are TRBV9 and TRBJ2-1, with D possibly matching TRBD2 (5 bases). With 3 bases removed from V and 5 bases from J, the gap between germline ends came to 33 bases. This CDR3 is 21 amino acids long. Germline V gene sequence: CDR1 SGDLS, CDR2 YYNGEE. The CDR3 DNA is TGTGCCAGCAGCGGCAAGGCGTCCGCTATTAACGCCCCTCGGGGTAACAATGAGCAGTTCTTC. The encoded protein is CASSGKASAINAPRGNNEQFF.

There are many counts of this clonotype. J is TRBJ2-7 and V is TRBV7-9, with a possible D match to TRBD2 (6 bases). CDR3 length: 12 amino acids. Germline values: CDR1 SEHNR, CDR2 FQNEAQ (reference sequence). With 5 bases removed from V and 6 bases from J, the gap between germline ends came to 11 bases. In DNA, the CDR3 is TGTGCCAGCAGCATGGACTACCGCGAGCAGTACTTC. Translating gives CASSMDYREQYF.

This chain joins TRBV7-2 and TRBJ2-1, with TRBD2 matching over 9 bases. CDR3 size: 14 residues. CDR1 and CDR2 from the germline V gene are SGHTA and FQGNSA. V shed 1 base and J 11 bases; nucleotides not matched to a gene: 6. In DNA form, the CDR3 reads TGTGCCAGCAGCTTAGGGCTAGCGGGACTGCAGCAGTTCTTC. This sequence encodes CASSLGLAGLQQFF.

The V call is TRBV20-1, the J call TRBJ2-1; either TRBD1 or TRBD2 may fit D (5 bases each). CDR1 and CDR2 from the germline V gene are DFQATT and SNEGSKA (reference sequence). The CDR3 totals 12 residues. V was trimmed by 6 bases and J by 7 bases, leaving 13 bases between them. CDR3 coding DNA: TGCAGTGCAGACACAGGCGGGAATGAGCAGTTCTTC. Protein sequence: CSADTGGNEQFF.

This clonotype appeared a few times. The rearrangement joins TRBV11-2 to TRBJ2-3; maybe TRBD2 (6 bases). In germline, CDR1 is SGHAT, CDR2 FQNNGV. Trimming took 3 bases from V and 4 from J, leaving 11 bases between them. The CDR3 spans 14 residues. This chain's CDR3 is CASSFVWGADTQYF. CDR3 sequence (DNA): TGTGCCAGCAGCTTTGTCTGGGGGGCAGATACGCAGTATTTT. Supplemented by reference TRBV11-2 and TRBJ2-3, the full variable domain reads EAGVAQSPRYKIIEKRQSVAFWCNPISGHATLYWYQQILGQGPKLLIQFQNNGVVDDSQLPKDRFSAERLKGVDSTLKIQPAKLEDSAVYLCASSFVWGADTQYFGPGTRLTVL.

The rearrangement uses TRBV24-1 and TRBJ1-1; a possible D gene is TRBD1 (5 bases). The CDR3 loop spans 15 amino acids. Germline values: CDR1 KGHDR, CDR2 SFDVKD. Trimming left V 4 bases short and J 2 bases short, with 13 bases between. The CDR3 loop reads CATSETGTLNTEAFF. DNA for the CDR3: TGTGCCACCAGTGAAACCGGGACTCTCAACACTGAAGCTTTCTTT.

This clonotype has at least ten counts. The rearrangement uses TRBV7-2 and TRBJ2-1; 7 bases are a match to TRBD2. CDR3 length: 15 amino acids. Germline V gives CDR1 SGHTA, CDR2 FQGNSA. The trim removed 1 base at V and 6 bases at J, leaving 6 bases unmatched. The CDR3 here is CASSLVAGAANEQFF. DNA of the CDR3: TGTGCCAGCAGCTTAGTGGCGGGAGCGGCCAATGAGCAGTTCTTC.

The CDR3 region is CASTRGPETYEQYF. The CDR3 DNA reads TGTGCCAGCACACGCGGGCCGGAAACCTACGAGCAGTACTTC. The V call is TRBV2, the J call TRBJ2-7; possible D gene TRBD2, 5 bases. The length of the CDR3 is 14 residues. Between the trimmed V and J ends, which lost 7 bases and 2 bases, there was a span of 15 bases. The germline gives CDR1 SNHLY, CDR2 FYNNEI.

The rearrangement links TRBV19 to TRBJ1-2; D is undetermined. Per the germline V gene, CDR1 is LNHDA and CDR2 is SQIVND (reference sequence). The ends were cut back, 2 bases at V and 5 bases at J, with 12 bases in the middle. The CDR3 sequence is 14 residues long. The CDR3 reads CASSINPGGYGYTF. CDR3 nucleotides: TGTGCCAGTAGTATAAATCCAGGTGGATATGGCTACACCTTC.

The V gene is TRBV30, the J gene TRBJ2-5, with TRBD2 matching over 8 bases. This CDR3 region has 17 residues. Germline V gene data show CDR1 as GTSNPN and CDR2 as SVGIG (reference sequence). V lost 0 bases and J lost 4; bases outside the gene matches: 13. CDR3 DNA sequence: TGTGCCTGGAGTGTATTACGTCACGGGAGGGCCGGAGAGACCCAGTACTTC. It specifies CAWSVLRHGRAGETQYF.

Here the CDR3 reads CASSLAGGEQYV. In DNA, the CDR3 is TGTGCCAGCAGCTTAGCGGGAGGGGAGCAGTACGTC. The chain joins TRBV7-6 to TRBJ2-7; TRBD2 matches 7 bases. The length of the CDR3 is 12 residues. V was pared by 0 bases and J by 7 bases, with 0 bases of the junction left unmatched. The germline CDR1 and CDR2 sequences are SGHVS and FNYEAQ.

This clonotype was recorded at least ten times. J is TRBJ2-5 and V is TRBV7-2, with 9 bases matching TRBD2. V trimming: 1 base; J trimming: 4 bases; junction bases outside the gene matches: 4. This CDR3 spans 15 amino acids. Germline V gene lookup returns CDR1 SGHTA and CDR2 FQGNSA. For the CDR3, the DNA is TGTGCCAGCAGCTTAGTTGCGGGAGGGCGAGAGACCCAGTACTTC. Residues: CASSLVAGGRETQYF.

This clonotype was seen more than once but under ten times. V and J are TRBV29-1 and TRBJ2-1; D ambiguous. This CDR3 contains 16 residues. The germline V gene has CDR1 SQVTM and CDR2 ANQGSEA. The V and J ends lost 3 bases and 0 bases respectively, with 15 bases between them. CDR3 sequence reads: CSVEGAEASSYNEQFF. The DNA for the CDR3 is TGCAGCGTTGAGGGCGCCGAGGCGAGCTCCTACAATGAGCAGTTCTTC.

This clonotype was seen more than once but under ten times. The rearrangement links TRBV7-2 to TRBJ2-1; D uncertain. V gave up 1 base and J gave up 10 bases, with 5 bases separating them. There are 11 residues in the CDR3. Germline values: CDR1 SGHTA, CDR2 FQGNSA. This chain's CDR3 is CASSLGVEQFF. In DNA form, the CDR3 reads TGTGCCAGCAGCTTAGGCGTCGAGCAGTTCTTC.

J is TRBJ2-2 and V is TRBV5-6, with 7 bases that match TRBD2. This CDR3 has 17 amino acids. After removal of 1 base from V and 0 bases from J, the junction contained 6 bases not matched to a gene. Germline CDR1 reads SGHDT; CDR2 reads YYEEEE. This CDR3 is CASSLFGGRSNTGELFF. The CDR3 nucleotides read TGTGCCAGCAGCTTGTTTGGCGGGAGATCGAACACCGGGGAGCTGTTTTTT.

This clonotype was observed a handful of times. V is TRBV19 and J is TRBJ1-6; D is possibly TRBD1 (6 bases). Deletions cut 6 bases from V and 6 bases from J, with 9 bases between. CDR1 is LNHDA, CDR2 SQIVND, per germline (reference sequence). CDR3 size: 13 residues. The CDR3 sequence: CASRGQSNSPLHF. CDR3 nucleotides: TGTGCCAGTAGAGGACAGAGTAATTCACCCCTCCACTTT.

In its sample, this clonotype was seen once. The rearrangement links TRBV19 to TRBJ2-1; 12 bases map to TRBD2. The CDR3 loop spans 14 amino acids. The germline gives CDR1 LNHDA, CDR2 SQIVND (reference sequence). The ends lost 10 bases at V and 8 bases at J; junction bases unmatched: 9. The CDR3 coding sequence is TGTGCCACCTCGACTAGCGGGAGAAGTGATGAGCAGTTCTTC. Translated: CATSTSGRSDEQFF. Filled out from reference TRBV19 and TRBJ2-1, the complete variable domain reads DGGITQSPKYLFRKEGQNVTLSCEQNLNHDAMYWYRQDPGQGLRLIYYSQIVNDFQKGDIAEGYSVSREKKESFPLTVTSAQKNPTAFYLCATSTSGRSDEQFFGPGTRLTVL.

This clonotype was picked up a small number of times. J is TRBJ2-3 and V is TRBV4-2; 11 nucleotides match TRBD2. The junction had 11 bases not matched to a gene; V was cut back by 0 bases and J by 0 bases. Germline V gene sequence: CDR1 LGHNA, CDR2 YNFKEQ. The CDR3 is 20 amino acids. The CDR3 loop reads CASSQDLLGLADISTDTQYF. Written as DNA, the CDR3 is TGTGCCAGCAGCCAAGATCTGTTGGGACTAGCGGACATTAGCACAGATACGCAGTATTTT.

This clonotype has a count of ten or more. This rearrangement joins TRBV7-2 to TRBJ2-1, with 8 bases that match TRBD2. CDR1 is SGHTA, CDR2 FQGNSA, per germline. The CDR3 spans 15 residues. V shed 2 bases, J shed 1 base, and the junction held 1 base outside the gene matches. Written as DNA, the CDR3 is TGTGCCAGCAGCTTACTAGCGGGTTCCTACAATGAGCAGTTCTTC. This gives the protein CASSLLAGSYNEQFF.

The chain links TRBV7-2 to TRBJ2-2, with D uncertain. Germline CDR1 is SGHTA and CDR2 is FQGNSA. The CDR3 is 16 residues long. V lost 5 bases, J lost 6 bases, and 19 bases lay in between. In DNA form, the CDR3 reads TGTGCCAGCAGCCCCACGTCCCCTCTTGGGTCCGGGGAGCTGTTTTTT. It codes for CASSPTSPLGSGELFF.

This clonotype was seen only a few times. The rearrangement links TRBV29-1 to TRBJ2-3; possibly TRBD1 for D (5 bases). Trimming removed 6 bases at V and 1 base at J, with 17 bases between. Germline V gives CDR1 SQVTM, CDR2 ANQGSEA. The CDR3 is 15 residues long. As DNA, the CDR3 is TGCAGCGTCGACAGTCCTCGGCTAGGCACAGATACGCAGTATTTT. Translation gives CSVDSPRLGTDTQYF.

The table lists this clonotype with a few counts. The chain links TRBV15 to TRBJ2-3; D is perhaps TRBD1 (7 bases). The CDR3 is 15 amino acids. From germline, CDR1 is LNHNV and CDR2 YYDKDF (reference sequence). Trimming took 7 bases from V and 3 from J, leaving 17 bases between them. The CDR3 coding sequence is TGTGCCACCACCGTCAGGGGGGATTGGACAGATACGCAGTATTTT. This gives the protein CATTVRGDWTDTQYF.

This clonotype was counted between two and nine times. The chain carries TRBV6-1 and TRBJ2-4; 11 bases match TRBD1. Germline V gene sequence: CDR1 MNHNS, CDR2 SASEGT. CDR3 length: 17 residues. V was pared by 5 bases and J by 1 base, with 7 bases of the junction left unmatched. Written as DNA, the CDR3 is TGTGCCAGCAGTCCGGGACAGGGGGTTTCGGCCAAAAACATTCAGTACTTC. Amino acids: CASSPGQGVSAKNIQYF.

This rearrangement joins TRBV12-3 or TRBV12-4 to TRBJ2-2; D might be TRBD1 (6 bases). The CDR3 has 14 amino acids. Trimming left V 1 base short and J 7 bases short, with 10 bases between. CDR3 sequence (DNA): TGTGCCAGCAGTTTAGTTGGGGGCGGCGGGGAGCTGTTTTTT. Protein product: CASSLVGGGGELFF.

The rearrangement joins TRBV11-3 to TRBJ1-1, with D perhaps matching TRBD1 (6 bases). Deletions cut 5 bases from V and 1 base from J, with 14 bases between. Germline V gene data show CDR1 as SGHNT and CDR2 as YENEEA. This CDR3 has 15 amino acids. The CDR3 DNA reads as TGTGCCAGCAGCCCTCAGGGACATACGAACACTGAAGCTTTCTTT. It encodes CASSPQGHTNTEAFF.